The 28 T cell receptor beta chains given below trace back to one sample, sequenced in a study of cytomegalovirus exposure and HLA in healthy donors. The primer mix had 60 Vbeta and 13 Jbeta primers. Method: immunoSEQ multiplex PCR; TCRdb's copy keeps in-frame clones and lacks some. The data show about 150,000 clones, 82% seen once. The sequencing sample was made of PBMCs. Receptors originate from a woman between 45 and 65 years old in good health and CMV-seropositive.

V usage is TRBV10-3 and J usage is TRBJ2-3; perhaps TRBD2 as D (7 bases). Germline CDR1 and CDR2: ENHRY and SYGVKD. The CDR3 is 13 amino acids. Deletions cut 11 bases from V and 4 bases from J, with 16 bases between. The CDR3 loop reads CAYGEGGPDTQYF. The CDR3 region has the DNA TGTGCCTACGGGGAGGGGGGCCCAGATACGCAGTATTTT.

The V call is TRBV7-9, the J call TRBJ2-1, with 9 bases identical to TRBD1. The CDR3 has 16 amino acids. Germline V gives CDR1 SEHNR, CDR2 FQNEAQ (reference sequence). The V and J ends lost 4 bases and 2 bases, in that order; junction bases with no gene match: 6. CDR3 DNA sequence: TGTGCCAGCAGCTCACAAGGACAGGGGCCCTACAATGAGCAGTTCTTC. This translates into CASSSQGQGPYNEQFF. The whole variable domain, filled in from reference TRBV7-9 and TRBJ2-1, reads DTGVSQNPRHKITKRGQNVTFRCDPISEHNRLYWYRQTLGQGPEFLTYFQNEAQLEKSRLLSDRFSAERPKGSFSTLEIQRTEQGDSAMYLCASSSQGQGPYNEQFFGPGTRLTVL.

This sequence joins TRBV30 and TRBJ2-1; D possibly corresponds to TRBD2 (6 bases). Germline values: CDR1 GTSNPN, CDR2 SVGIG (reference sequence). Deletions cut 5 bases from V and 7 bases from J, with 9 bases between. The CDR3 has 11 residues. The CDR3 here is CAWFAGNEQFF. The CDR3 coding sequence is TGTGCCTGGTTTGCGGGAAATGAGCAGTTCTTC. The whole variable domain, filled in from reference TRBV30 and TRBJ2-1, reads SQTIHQWPATLVQPVGSPLSLECTVEGTSNPNLYWYRQAAGRGLQLLFYSVGIGQISSEVPQNLSASRPQDRQFILSSKKLLLSDSGFYLCAWFAGNEQFFGPGTRLTVL.

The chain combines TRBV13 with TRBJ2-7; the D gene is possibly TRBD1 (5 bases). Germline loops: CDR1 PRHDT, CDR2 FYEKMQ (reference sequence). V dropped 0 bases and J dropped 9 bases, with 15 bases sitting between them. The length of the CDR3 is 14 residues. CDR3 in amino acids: CASSLGPQGSPQYF. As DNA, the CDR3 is TGTGCCAGCAGCTTAGGTCCCCAGGGTTCTCCGCAGTACTTC.

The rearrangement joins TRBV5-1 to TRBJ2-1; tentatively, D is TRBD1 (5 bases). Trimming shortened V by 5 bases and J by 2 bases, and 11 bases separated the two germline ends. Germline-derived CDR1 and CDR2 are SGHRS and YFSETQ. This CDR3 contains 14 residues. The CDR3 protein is CASRLGDTYNEQFF. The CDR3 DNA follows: TGCGCCAGCAGATTAGGGGATACCTACAATGAGCAGTTCTTC.

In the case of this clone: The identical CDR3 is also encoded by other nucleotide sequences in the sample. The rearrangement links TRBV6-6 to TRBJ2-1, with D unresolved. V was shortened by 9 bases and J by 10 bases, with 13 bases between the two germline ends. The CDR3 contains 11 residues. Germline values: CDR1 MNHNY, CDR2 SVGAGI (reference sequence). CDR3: CASSPESEQFF. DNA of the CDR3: TGTGCCAGTAGTCCCGAGTCCGAGCAGTTCTTC.

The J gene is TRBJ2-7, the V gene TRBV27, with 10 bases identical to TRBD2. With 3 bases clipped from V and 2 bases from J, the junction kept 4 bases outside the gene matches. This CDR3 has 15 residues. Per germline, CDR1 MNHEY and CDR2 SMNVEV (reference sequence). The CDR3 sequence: CASSFQAGGTYEQYF. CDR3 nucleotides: TGTGCCAGCAGTTTTCAAGCGGGGGGGACCTACGAGCAGTACTTC.

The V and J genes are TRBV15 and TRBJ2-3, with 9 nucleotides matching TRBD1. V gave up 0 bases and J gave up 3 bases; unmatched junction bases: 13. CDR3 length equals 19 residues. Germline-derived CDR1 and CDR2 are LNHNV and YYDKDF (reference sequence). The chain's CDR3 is CATSRDSIPHGQGTDTQYF. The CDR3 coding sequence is TGTGCCACCAGCAGAGATAGTATTCCGCACGGACAGGGGACAGATACGCAGTATTTT.

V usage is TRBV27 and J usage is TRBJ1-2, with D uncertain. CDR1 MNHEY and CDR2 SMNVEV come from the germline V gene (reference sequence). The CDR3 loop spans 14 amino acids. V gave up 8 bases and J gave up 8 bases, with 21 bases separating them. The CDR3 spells CASVGGQIVRGYTF. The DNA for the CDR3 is TGTGCCAGCGTAGGTGGGCAAATTGTCCGGGGCTACACCTTC.

The DNA for the CDR3 is TGTGCCAGTAGTCCCGGACAGGAGAATTCACCCCTCCACTTT. The encoded protein is CASSPGQENSPLHF. V and J are TRBV19 and TRBJ1-6; 7 nucleotides agree with TRBD1. V lost 5 bases, J lost 7 bases, and 5 bases stayed unmatched. The germline gives CDR1 LNHDA, CDR2 SQIVND (reference sequence). The CDR3 extends over 14 amino acids.

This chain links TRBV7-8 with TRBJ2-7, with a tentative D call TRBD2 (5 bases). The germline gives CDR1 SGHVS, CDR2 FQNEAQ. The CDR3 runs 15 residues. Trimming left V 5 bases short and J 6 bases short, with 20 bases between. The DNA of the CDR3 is TGTGCCAGCAGCCCCCGCGAGGGATCTTCTAGCGAGCAGTACTTC. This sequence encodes CASSPREGSSSEQYF.

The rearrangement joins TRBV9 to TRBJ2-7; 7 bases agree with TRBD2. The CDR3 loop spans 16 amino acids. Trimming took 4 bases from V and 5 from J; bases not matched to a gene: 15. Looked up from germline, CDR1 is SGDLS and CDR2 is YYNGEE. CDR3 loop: CASSPHPGGGTNEQYF. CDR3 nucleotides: TGTGCCAGCAGCCCCCACCCTGGGGGGGGTACCAACGAGCAGTACTTC.

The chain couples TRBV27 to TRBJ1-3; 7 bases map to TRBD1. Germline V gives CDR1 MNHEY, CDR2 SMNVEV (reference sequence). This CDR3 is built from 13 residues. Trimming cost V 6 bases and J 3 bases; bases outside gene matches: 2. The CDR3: CASSRGVGNTIYF. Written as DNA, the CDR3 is TGTGCCAGCAGCAGGGGGGTTGGAAACACCATATATTTT.

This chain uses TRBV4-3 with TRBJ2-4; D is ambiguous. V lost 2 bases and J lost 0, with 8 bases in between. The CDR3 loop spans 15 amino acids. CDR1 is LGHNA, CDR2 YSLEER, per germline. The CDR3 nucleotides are TGCGCCAGCAGCCAATCCCAGGTAGCCAAAAACATTCAGTACTTC. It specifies CASSQSQVAKNIQYF.

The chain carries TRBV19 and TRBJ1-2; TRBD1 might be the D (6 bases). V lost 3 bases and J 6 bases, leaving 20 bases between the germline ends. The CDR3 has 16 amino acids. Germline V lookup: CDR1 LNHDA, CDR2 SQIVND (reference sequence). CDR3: CASSILWGGVEDGYTF. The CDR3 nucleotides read TGTGCCAGTAGTATCTTGTGGGGGGGCGTCGAAGATGGCTACACCTTC.

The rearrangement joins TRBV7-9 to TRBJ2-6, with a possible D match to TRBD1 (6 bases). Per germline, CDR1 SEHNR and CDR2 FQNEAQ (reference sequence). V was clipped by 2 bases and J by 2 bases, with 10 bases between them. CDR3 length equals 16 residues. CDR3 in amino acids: CASSLTRGAGANVLTF. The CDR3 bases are TGTGCCAGCAGCTTAACCAGGGGTGCTGGGGCCAACGTCCTGACTTTC.

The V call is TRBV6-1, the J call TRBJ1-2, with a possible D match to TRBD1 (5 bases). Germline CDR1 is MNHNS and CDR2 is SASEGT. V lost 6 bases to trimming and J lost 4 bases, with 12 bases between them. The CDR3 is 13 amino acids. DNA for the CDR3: TGTGCCAGCAGCGTAGACAGTTCCTATGGCTACACCTTC. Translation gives CASSVDSSYGYTF.

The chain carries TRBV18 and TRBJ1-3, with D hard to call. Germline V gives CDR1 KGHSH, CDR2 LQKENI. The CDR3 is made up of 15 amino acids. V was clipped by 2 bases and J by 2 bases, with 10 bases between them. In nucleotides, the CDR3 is TGTGCCAGCTCACCAATCGAGGGAACTGGAAACACCATATATTTT. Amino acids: CASSPIEGTGNTIYF.

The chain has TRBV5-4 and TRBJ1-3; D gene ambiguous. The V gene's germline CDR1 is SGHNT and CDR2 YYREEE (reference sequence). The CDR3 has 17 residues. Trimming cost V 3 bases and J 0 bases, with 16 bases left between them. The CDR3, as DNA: TGTGCCAGCAGCTCCTCCGCGGGTCAAAGCTCTGGAAACACCATATATTTT. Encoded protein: CASSSSAGQSSGNTIYF. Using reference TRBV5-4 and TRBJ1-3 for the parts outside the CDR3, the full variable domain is ETGVTQSPTHLIKTRGQQVTLRCSSQSGHNTVSWYQQALGQGPQFIFQYYREEENGRGNFPPRFSGLQFPNYSSELNVNALELDDSALYLCASSSSAGQSSGNTIYFGEGSWLTVV.

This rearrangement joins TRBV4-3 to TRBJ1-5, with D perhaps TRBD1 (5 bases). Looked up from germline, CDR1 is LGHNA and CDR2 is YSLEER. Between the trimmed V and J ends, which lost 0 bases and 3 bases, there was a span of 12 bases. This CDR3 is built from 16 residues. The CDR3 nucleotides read TGCGCCAGCAGCCAAGATGTGTCAGGGCACAATCAGCCCCAGCATTTT. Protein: CASSQDVSGHNQPQHF.

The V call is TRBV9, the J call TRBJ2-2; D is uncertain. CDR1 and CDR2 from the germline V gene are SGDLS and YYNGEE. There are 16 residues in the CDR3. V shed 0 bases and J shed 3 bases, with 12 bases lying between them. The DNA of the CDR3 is TGTGCCAGCAGCGTAGCTGAGTTTATTGACACCGGGGAGCTGTTTTTT. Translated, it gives CASSVAEFIDTGELFF.

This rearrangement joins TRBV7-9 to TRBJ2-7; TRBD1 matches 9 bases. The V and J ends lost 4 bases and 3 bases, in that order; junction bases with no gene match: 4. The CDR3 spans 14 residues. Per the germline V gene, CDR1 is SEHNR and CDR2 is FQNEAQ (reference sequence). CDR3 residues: CASSWGQGIYEQYF. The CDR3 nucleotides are TGTGCCAGCAGCTGGGGACAGGGTATCTACGAGCAGTACTTC.

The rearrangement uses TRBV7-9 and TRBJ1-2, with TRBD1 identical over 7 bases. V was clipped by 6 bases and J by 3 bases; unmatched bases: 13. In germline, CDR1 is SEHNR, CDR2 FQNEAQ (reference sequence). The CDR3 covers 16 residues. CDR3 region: CASRRITGVGDYGYTF. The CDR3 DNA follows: TGTGCCAGCAGGCGTATCACAGGGGTAGGGGACTATGGCTACACCTTC.

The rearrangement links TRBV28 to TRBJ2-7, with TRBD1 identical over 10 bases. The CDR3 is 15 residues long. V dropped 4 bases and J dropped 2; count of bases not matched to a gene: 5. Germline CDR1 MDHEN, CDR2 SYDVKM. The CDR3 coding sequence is TGTGCCAGCAGTTCTCCGGGACAGGGGACCTACGAGCAGTACTTC. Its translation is CASSSPGQGTYEQYF.

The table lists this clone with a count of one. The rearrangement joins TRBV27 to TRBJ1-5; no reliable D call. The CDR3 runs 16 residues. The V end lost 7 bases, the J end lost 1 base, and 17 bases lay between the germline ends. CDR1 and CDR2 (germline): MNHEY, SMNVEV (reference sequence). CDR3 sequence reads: CASTRRRSSSNQPQHF. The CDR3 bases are TGTGCCAGCACGCGAAGGAGGTCGTCGAGCAATCAGCCCCAGCATTTT.

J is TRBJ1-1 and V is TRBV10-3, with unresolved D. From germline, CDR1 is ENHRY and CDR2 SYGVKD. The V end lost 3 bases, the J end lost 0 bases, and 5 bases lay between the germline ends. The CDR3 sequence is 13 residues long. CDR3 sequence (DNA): TGTGCCATCAGTGATTCTGTGAACACTGAAGCTTTCTTT. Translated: CAISDSVNTEAFF.

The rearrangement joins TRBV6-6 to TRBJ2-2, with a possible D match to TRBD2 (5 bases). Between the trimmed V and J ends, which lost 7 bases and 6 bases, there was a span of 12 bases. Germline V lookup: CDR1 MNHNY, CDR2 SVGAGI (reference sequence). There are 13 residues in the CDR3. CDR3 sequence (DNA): TGTGCCAGCACGGAGGAACCCCCCGGGGAGCTGTTTTTT. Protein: CASTEEPPGELFF.

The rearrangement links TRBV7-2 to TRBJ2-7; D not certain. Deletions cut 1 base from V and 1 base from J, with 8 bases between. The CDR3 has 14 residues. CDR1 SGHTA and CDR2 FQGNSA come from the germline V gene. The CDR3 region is CASSLEGRSYEQYF. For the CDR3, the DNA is TGTGCCAGCAGCTTAGAAGGCAGGTCCTACGAGCAGTACTTC.